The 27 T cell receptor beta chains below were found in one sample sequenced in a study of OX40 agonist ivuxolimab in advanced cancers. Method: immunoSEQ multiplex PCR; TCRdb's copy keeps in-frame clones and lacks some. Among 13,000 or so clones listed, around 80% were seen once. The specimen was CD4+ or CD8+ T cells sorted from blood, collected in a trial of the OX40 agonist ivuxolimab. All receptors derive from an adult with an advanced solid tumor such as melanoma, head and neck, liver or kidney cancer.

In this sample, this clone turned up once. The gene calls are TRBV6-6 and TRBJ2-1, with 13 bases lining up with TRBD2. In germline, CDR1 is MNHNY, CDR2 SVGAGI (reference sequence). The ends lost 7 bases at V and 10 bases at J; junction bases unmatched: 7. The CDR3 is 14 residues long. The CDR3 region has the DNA TGTGCCAGCAACGGACTAGCGGGAGAAGGCGAGCAGTTCTTC. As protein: CASNGLAGEGEQFF.

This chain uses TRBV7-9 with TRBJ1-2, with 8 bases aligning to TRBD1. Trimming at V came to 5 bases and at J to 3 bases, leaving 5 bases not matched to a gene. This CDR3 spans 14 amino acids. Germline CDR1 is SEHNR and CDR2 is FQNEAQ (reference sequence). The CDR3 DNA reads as TGTGCCAGCAGCCCAGGACAGGGCGACTATGGCTACACCTTC. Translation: CASSPGQGDYGYTF.

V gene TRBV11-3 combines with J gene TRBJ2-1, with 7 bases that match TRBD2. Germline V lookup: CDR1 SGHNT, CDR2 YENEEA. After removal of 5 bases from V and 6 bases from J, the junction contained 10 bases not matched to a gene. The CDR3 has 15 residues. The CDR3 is CASSPRAGVTNEQFF. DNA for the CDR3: TGTGCCAGCAGCCCCCGGGCGGGGGTAACCAATGAGCAGTTCTTC.

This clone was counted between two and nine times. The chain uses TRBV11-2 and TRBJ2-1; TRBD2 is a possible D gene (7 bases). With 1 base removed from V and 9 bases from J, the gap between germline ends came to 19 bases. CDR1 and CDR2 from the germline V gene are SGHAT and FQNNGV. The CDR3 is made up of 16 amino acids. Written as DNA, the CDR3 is TGTGCCAGCAGCTTAGGCCCGTCAGGGGACTACGGTGAGCAGTTCTTC. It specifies CASSLGPSGDYGEQFF.

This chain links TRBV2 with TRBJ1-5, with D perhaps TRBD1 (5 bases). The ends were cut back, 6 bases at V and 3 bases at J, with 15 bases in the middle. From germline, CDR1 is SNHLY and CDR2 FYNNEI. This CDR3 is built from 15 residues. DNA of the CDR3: TGTGCCAGCAGAAACCGGGACGGCCCCAATCAGCCCCAGCATTTT. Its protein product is CASRNRDGPNQPQHF.

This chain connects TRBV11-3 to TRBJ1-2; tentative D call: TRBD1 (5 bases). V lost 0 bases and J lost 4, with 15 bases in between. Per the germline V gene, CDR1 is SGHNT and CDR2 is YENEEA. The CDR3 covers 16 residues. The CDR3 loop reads CASSLEGREGSYGYTF. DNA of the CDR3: TGTGCCAGCAGCTTAGAAGGTCGGGAGGGGAGCTATGGCTACACCTTC.

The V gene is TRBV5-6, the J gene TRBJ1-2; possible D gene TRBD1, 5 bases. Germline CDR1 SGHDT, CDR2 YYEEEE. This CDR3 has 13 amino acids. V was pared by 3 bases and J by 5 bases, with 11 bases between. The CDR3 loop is CASSSNQGYGYTF. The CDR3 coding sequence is TGTGCCAGCAGCTCCAACCAGGGTTATGGCTACACCTTC.

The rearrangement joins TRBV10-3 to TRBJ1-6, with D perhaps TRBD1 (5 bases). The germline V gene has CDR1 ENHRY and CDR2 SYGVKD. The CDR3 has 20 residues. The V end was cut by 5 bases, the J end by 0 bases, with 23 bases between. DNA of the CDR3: TGTGCCATCAGTCCGGGACCCTTTACCTCTGTTAGCTCCTATAATTCACCCCTCCACTTT. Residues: CAISPGPFTSVSSYNSPLHF.

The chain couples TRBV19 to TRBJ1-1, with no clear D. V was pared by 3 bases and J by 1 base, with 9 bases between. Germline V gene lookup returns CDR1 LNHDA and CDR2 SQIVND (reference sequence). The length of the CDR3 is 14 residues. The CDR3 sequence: CASSISPGNTEAFF. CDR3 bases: TGTGCCAGTAGTATCAGTCCGGGGAACACTGAAGCTTTCTTT.

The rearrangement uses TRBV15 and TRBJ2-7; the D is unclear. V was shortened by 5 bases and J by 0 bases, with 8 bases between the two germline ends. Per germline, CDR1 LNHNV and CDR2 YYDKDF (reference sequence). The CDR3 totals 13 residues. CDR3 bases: TGTGCCACCAGCGCCCTGATCTCCTACGAGCAGTACTTC. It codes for CATSALISYEQYF.

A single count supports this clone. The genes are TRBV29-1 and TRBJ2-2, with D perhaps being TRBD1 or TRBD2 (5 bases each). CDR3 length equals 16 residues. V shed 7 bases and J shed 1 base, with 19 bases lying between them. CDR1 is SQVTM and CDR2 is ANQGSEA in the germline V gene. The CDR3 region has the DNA TGCAGCGCTATGACCGGGACCTCGCTGAACACCGGGGAGCTGTTTTTT. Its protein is CSAMTGTSLNTGELFF.

Here the CDR3 reads CSVGGGANTEAFF. DNA for the CDR3: TGCAGCGTTGGAGGGGGGGCGAACACTGAAGCTTTCTTT. The V gene is TRBV29-1, the J gene TRBJ1-1, with D possibly being TRBD1 (6 bases). V was trimmed by 4 bases and J by 1 base, leaving 10 bases between them. The CDR3 contains 13 residues. Germline CDR1 is SQVTM and CDR2 is ANQGSEA.

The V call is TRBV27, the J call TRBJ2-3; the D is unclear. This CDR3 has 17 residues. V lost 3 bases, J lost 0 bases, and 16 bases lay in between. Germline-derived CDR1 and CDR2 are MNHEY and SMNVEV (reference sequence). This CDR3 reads CASSFRPPPSSTDTQYF. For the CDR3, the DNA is TGTGCCAGCAGTTTCCGTCCCCCCCCGAGTAGCACAGATACGCAGTATTTT.

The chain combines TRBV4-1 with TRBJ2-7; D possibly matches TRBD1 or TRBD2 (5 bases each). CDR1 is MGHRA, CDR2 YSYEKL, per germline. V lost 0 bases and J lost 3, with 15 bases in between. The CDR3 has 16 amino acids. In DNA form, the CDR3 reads TGCGCCAGCAGCCAAGATTGGCCTGGGACCAGCTACGAGCAGTACTTC. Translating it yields CASSQDWPGTSYEQYF.

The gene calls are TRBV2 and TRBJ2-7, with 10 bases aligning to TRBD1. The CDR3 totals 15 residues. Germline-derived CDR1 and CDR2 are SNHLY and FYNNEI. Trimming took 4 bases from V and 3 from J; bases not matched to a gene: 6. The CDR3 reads CASSAEDRGDYEQYF. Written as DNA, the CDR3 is TGTGCCAGCAGTGCGGAGGACAGGGGGGACTACGAGCAGTACTTC.

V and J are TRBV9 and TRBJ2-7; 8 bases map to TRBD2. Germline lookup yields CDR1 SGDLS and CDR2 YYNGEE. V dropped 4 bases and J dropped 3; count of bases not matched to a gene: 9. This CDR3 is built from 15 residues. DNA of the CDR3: TGTGCCAGCAGCTATAGCGGGACCCACGGCTACGAGCAGTACTTC. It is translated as CASSYSGTHGYEQYF.

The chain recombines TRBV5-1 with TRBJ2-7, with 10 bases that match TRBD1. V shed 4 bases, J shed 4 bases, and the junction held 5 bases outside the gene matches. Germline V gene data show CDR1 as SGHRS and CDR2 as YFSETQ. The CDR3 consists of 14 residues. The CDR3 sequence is CASSGGQGKYEQYF. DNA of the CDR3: TGCGCCAGCAGCGGGGGACAGGGGAAATACGAGCAGTACTTC.

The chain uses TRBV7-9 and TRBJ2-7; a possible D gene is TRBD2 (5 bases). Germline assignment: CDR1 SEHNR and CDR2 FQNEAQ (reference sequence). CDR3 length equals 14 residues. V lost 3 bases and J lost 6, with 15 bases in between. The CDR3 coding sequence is TGTGCCAGCAGCTTGGTGGGAGTAGGGTCCGAGCAGTACTTC. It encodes CASSLVGVGSEQYF.

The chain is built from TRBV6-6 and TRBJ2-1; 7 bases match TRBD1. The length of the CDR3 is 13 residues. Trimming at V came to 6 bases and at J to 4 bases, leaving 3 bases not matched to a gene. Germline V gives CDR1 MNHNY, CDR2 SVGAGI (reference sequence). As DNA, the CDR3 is TGTGCCAGCAGAGACAGGGATTACAATGAGCAGTTCTTC. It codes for CASRDRDYNEQFF.

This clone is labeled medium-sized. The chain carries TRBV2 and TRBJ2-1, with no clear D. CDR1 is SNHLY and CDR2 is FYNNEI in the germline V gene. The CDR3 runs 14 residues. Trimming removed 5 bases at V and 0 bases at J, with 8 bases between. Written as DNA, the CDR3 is TGTGCCAGCAGTCAACAGAGCTCCTACAATGAGCAGTTCTTC. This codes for CASSQQSSYNEQFF.

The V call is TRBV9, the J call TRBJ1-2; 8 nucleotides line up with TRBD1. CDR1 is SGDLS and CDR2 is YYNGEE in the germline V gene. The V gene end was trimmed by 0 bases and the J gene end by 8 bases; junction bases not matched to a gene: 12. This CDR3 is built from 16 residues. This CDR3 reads CASSVALTGEGFGYTF. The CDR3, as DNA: TGTGCCAGCAGCGTAGCCCTGACAGGGGAGGGATTCGGCTACACCTTC.

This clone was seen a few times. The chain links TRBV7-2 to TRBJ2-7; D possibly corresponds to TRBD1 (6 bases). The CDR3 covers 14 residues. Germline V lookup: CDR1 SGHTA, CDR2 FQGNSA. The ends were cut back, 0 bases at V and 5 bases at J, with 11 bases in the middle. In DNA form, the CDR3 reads TGTGCCAGCAGCTTAGCAGTCAGGGGAGACGAGCAGTACTTC. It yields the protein CASSLAVRGDEQYF.

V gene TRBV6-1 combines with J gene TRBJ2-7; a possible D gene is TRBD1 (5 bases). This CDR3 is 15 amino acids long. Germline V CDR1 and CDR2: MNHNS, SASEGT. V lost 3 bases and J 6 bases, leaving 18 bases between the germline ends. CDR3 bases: TGTGCCAGCAGTGAGAGCCGGAATTTAGACAGCGAGCAGTACTTC. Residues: CASSESRNLDSEQYF.

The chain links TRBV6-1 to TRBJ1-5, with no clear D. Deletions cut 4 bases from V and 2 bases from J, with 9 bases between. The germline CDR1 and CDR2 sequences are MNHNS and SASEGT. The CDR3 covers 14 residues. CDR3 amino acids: CASSVGLGNQPQHF. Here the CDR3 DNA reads TGTGCCAGCAGTGTAGGGCTGGGCAATCAGCCCCAGCATTTT.

CDR3 bases: TGTGCCAGCAGCTACGGACTAGCGGGGGGTTTCACAGATACGCAGTATTTT. This encodes CASSYGLAGGFTDTQYF. V is TRBV2 and J is TRBJ2-3, with TRBD2 identical over 14 bases. The ends lost 6 bases at V and 2 bases at J; junction bases unmatched: 7. The CDR3 is 17 residues long. Germline V gives CDR1 SNHLY, CDR2 FYNNEI.

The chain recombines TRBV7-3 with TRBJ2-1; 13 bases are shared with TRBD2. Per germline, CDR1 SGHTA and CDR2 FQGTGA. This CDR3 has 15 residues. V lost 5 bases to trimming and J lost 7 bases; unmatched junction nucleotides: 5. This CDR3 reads CASSEGLAGWNEQFF. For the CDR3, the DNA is TGTGCCAGCAGCGAGGGACTAGCGGGATGGAATGAGCAGTTCTTC.

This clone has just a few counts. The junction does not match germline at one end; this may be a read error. Here the CDR3 DNA reads TGTGCCTGGAGACAGGGGGCGCGGGGAGCTGTTTTT. Its protein product is CAWRQGARGAVF. V and J are TRBV30 and TRBJ2-2; 9 nucleotides agree with TRBD1. The CDR3 sequence is 12 residues long. In germline, CDR1 is GTSNPN, CDR2 SVGIG (reference sequence). Based on the CDR3 plus reference TRBV30 and TRBJ2-2, the full variable domain is SQTIHQWPATLVQPVGSPLSLECTVEGTSNPNLYWYRQAAGRGLQLLFYSVGIGQISSEVPQNLSASRPQDRQFILSSKKLLLSDSGFYLCAWRQGARGAVFGEGSRLTVL.